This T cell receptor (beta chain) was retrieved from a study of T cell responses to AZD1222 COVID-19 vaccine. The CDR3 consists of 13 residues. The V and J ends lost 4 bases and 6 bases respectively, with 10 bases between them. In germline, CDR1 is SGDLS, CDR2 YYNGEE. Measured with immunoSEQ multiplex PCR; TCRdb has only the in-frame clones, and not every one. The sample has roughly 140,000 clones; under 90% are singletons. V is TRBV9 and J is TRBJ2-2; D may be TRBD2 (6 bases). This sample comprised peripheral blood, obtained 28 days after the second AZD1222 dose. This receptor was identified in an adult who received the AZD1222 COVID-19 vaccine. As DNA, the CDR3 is TGTGCCAGCAGCTTCAGGGAGGCCGGGGAGCTGTTTTTT. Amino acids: CASSFREAGELFF.